This T cell receptor (beta chain) was sequenced for a study of blood T cell repertoires in COVID-19. Study-wide background: Acute and convalescent COVID-19 specimens originated in the United States, Italy and Spain. PBMCs, B-cell-depleted T cells, or T cells provided the cDNA or gDNA that made up the material.

Some clones are missing from TCRdb's copy, which holds only in-frame ones; the method was immunoSEQ multiplex PCR. Counted here are about 250,000 clones, 88% occurring once; the ten biggest clones make up about 1.3%. The V and J ends lost 9 bases and 6 bases respectively, with 15 bases between them. CDR3 length: 13 amino acids. Germline loops: CDR1 LNHDA, CDR2 SQIVND (reference sequence). The chain couples TRBV19 to TRBJ2-1, with D perhaps TRBD2 (5 bases). The material sequenced was peripheral blood. The TCR comes from a man at least 80 years old with acute or convalescent COVID-19. CDR3 amino acids: CASDPSGSNEQFF. The CDR3 DNA is TGTGCCAGCGACCCCTCGGGGAGCAATGAGCAGTTCTTC.